The 11 T cell receptor beta chains given below trace back to one sample, sequenced in a study of Ad26.COV2.S vaccination and SARS-CoV-2 variants. Libraries were prepared by immunoSEQ multiplex PCR; TCRdb keeps only in-frame clonotypes and omits some of them. The sample consists of approximately 300,000 clones, approximately 86% of them appearing once. Documented treatment: some 20 received Ad26.COV2.S at low or high dose, single or two shots; about 5 received placebo; per-sample allocation not given. The samples date from day 63 after the first vaccine or placebo injection. The sequencing used peripheral blood, collected in a trial of Ad26.COV2.S vaccine versus placebo. All receptors come from a person aged 18-60 years who received the Ad26.COV2.S COVID-19 vaccine or a placebo.

This clone was counted a single time. The rearrangement links TRBV7-2 to TRBJ1-1; tentative D call: TRBD1 (5 bases). This CDR3 is built from 13 residues. In germline, CDR1 is SGHTA, CDR2 FQGNSA. V was pared by 4 bases and J by 6 bases, with 12 bases between. CDR3 DNA sequence: TGTGCCAGCAGCTCCACAGGAACCTCTGAAGCTTTCTTT. Residues: CASSSTGTSEAFF.

In its sample, this clone was seen once. The chain couples TRBV30 to TRBJ2-6; the D is unclear. Germline V gene sequence: CDR1 GTSNPN, CDR2 SVGIG (reference sequence). The V end was cut by 4 bases, the J end by 0 bases, with 13 bases between. The CDR3 runs 16 residues. The CDR3 nucleotides read TGTGCCTGGACCTTGGCCGGTTTCTCTGGGGCCAACGTCCTGACTTTC. Translation: CAWTLAGFSGANVLTF.

This chain joins TRBV3-1 (or the pseudogene TRBV3-2) and TRBJ2-6; D call uncertain. This CDR3 is 15 amino acids long. The germline V gene encodes CDR1 LGHDT and CDR2 YNNKEL (reference sequence). V shed 4 bases and J shed 2 bases, with 9 bases lying between them. Here the CDR3 reads CASSPSRTGANVLTF. CDR3 sequence (DNA): TGTGCCAGCAGCCCCTCTAGGACTGGGGCCAACGTCCTGACTTTC.

The CDR3 here is CAWRLGFVNTEAFF. DNA for the CDR3: TGTGCCTGGAGGTTAGGGTTTGTGAACACTGAAGCTTTCTTT. The rearrangement uses TRBV30 and TRBJ1-1; D unresolved. The V and J ends lost 3 bases and 0 bases respectively, with 11 bases between them. CDR1 and CDR2 from the germline V gene are GTSNPN and SVGIG (reference sequence). The CDR3 has 14 residues.

The chain employs TRBV5-1 and TRBJ1-4, with TRBD1 as a possible D gene (6 bases). Germline values: CDR1 SGHRS, CDR2 YFSETQ. The CDR3 has 16 residues. With 4 bases removed from V and 0 bases from J, the gap between germline ends came to 13 bases. The CDR3 reads CASSPGGGATNEKLFF. CDR3 nucleotides: TGCGCCAGCAGCCCGGGGGGCGGGGCAACTAATGAAAAACTGTTTTTT. Variable domain in full (rest from reference TRBV5-1 and TRBJ1-4): KAGVTQTPRYLIKTRGQQVTLSCSPISGHRSVSWYQQTPGQGLQFLFEYFSETQRNKGNFPGRFSGRQFSNSRSEMNVSTLELGDSALYLCASSPGGGATNEKLFFGSGTQLSVL.

In DNA, the CDR3 is TGTGCCAGCAAGAAGGGGACCACGGCCATAGATACGCAGTATTTT. Its protein product is CASKKGTTAIDTQYF. V and J are TRBV2 and TRBJ2-3, with D perhaps being TRBD1 or TRBD2 (5 bases each). Deletions cut 7 bases from V and 5 bases from J, with 19 bases between. Germline values: CDR1 SNHLY, CDR2 FYNNEI. This CDR3 has 15 residues.

The chain uses TRBV5-1 and TRBJ1-6; D gene unclear. Trimming pared 0 bases from V and 1 base from J, leaving 11 bases between. The CDR3 runs to 17 residues. Germline CDR1 is SGHRS and CDR2 is YFSETQ. In nucleotides, the CDR3 is TGCGCCAGCAGCTTGGAGCCGGTGGGATCCTATAATTCACCCCTCCACTTT. It yields the protein CASSLEPVGSYNSPLHF.

V gene TRBV4-3 combines with J gene TRBJ2-7; D possibly corresponds to TRBD1 (5 bases). The CDR3 has 13 amino acids. V dropped 0 bases and J dropped 11 bases, with 14 bases sitting between them. The germline gives CDR1 LGHNA, CDR2 YSLEER. The CDR3 region is CASSQDRGMGKYF. The DNA for the CDR3 is TGCGCCAGCAGCCAAGATAGGGGTATGGGAAAGTACTTC.

The chain has TRBV4-1 and TRBJ1-1, with 7 positions matching TRBD1. The CDR3 spans 15 residues. The V gene's germline CDR1 is MGHRA and CDR2 YSYEKL. Unmatched junction bases numbered 7, after V lost 3 bases and J lost 3 bases. The CDR3 DNA follows: TGCGCCAGCAGCCAGGCTGACAGGGCTTACACTGAAGCTTTCTTT. It translates to CASSQADRAYTEAFF.

The V call is TRBV18, the J call TRBJ1-2, with unresolved D. CDR3 length: 13 residues. V shed 0 bases and J shed 7 bases, with 9 bases lying between them. The V gene's germline CDR1 is KGHSH and CDR2 LQKENI. CDR3 DNA sequence: TGTGCCAGCTCACCACCGGTACGGGTTGGCTACACCTTC. Protein product: CASSPPVRVGYTF.

This clone has more than one count but fewer than ten. J is TRBJ2-7 and V is TRBV20-1; unclear D gene. This CDR3 region has 11 residues. Germline CDR1 reads DFQATT; CDR2 reads SNEGSKA (reference sequence). With 5 bases removed from V and 2 bases from J, the gap between germline ends came to 7 bases. CDR3: CSALLPYEQYF. The CDR3 DNA sequence: TGCAGTGCTCTCCTTCCCTACGAGCAGTACTTC.